This T cell receptor (beta chain) was captured by sequencing in a study of T cell responses to AZD1222 COVID-19 vaccine. Generated by immunoSEQ multiplex PCR, the TCRdb table keeps only in-frame clones and is missing some. The table has about 160,000 clones, approximately 90% seen once. The CDR3 sequence is 14 residues long. V trimming: 4 bases; J trimming: 7 bases; junction bases outside the gene matches: 2. Germline V gene data show CDR1 as KGHDR and CDR2 as SFDVKD. The chain combines TRBV24-1 with TRBJ2-2, with TRBD2 matching 10 bases. This sequence was found in an adult in good health. The sequenced sample was peripheral blood, obtained on day 0 of AZD1222 vaccination. The CDR3 coding sequence is TGTGCCACCAGTGACCGGACTAGCGGCGGGGAGCTGTTTTTT. This sequence encodes CATSDRTSGGELFF.